Following are 6 T cell receptor beta chains from one sample sequenced in a study of T cells in Graves' hyperthyroidism and ophthalmopathy. Amplification of TCR beta CDR3 regions was performed using RNA transcripts as template. The TCR CDR3 first-round RT-PCR relied on the HTBI primer set. TCRdb used MiXCR to reprocess the multiplex PCR reads, holding one entry per CDR3 protein. The table records roughly 400,000 distinct CDR3 sequences, more than 15% of them present only once. Source material: blood. All receptors derive from a woman between 18 and 29 years old with Graves' hyperthyroidism that later progressed to Graves' ophthalmopathy.

The chain couples TRBV5-1 to TRBJ2-7, with 10 positions matching TRBD1. There are 14 residues in the CDR3. After removal of 4 bases from V and 5 bases from J, the junction contained 6 bases not matched to a gene. Germline V gene sequence: CDR1 SGHRS, CDR2 YFSETQ. The CDR3: CASSQGTGEHEQYF. The DNA of the CDR3 is TGCGCCAGCAGCCAGGGGACAGGGGAACACGAGCAGTACTTC.

This clonotype has ten or more counts. The gene calls are TRBV7-9 and TRBJ1-4, with D unclear. The ends were cut back, 8 bases at V and 8 bases at J, with 12 bases in the middle. Per the germline V gene, CDR1 is SEHNR and CDR2 is FQNEAQ (reference sequence). The CDR3 extends over 12 amino acids. CDR3 in amino acids: CASEEGDEKLFF. CDR3 sequence (DNA): TGTGCCAGCGAGGAGGGAGACGAAAAACTGTTTTTT.

The V gene is TRBV27, the J gene TRBJ2-7, with 8 bases aligning to TRBD2. J was trimmed by 2 bases and V by 6 bases; bases with no gene match: 9. The CDR3 spans 15 residues. The germline V gene encodes CDR1 MNHEY and CDR2 SMNVEV (reference sequence). CDR3 in amino acids: CASSRTGGEAYEQYF. CDR3 in DNA: TGTGCCAGCAGCCGAACCGGGGGGGAGGCCTACGAGCAGTACTTC.

The chain recombines TRBV30 with TRBJ2-3, with TRBD2 matching over 7 bases. The germline CDR1 and CDR2 sequences are GTSNPN and SVGIG (reference sequence). The CDR3 sequence is 18 residues long. The ends lost 0 bases at V and 7 bases at J; junction bases unmatched: 19. The CDR3 DNA is TGTGCCTGGAGTGTTGTACCACCGGGACTACTGGCCCTCTATACGCAGTATTTT. Encoded protein: CAWSVVPPGLLALYTQYF.

J is TRBJ2-1 and V is TRBV27, with 8 bases aligning to TRBD2. Losses at the gene ends were 3 bases for V and 4 bases for J; bases not matched to a gene: 11. CDR1 and CDR2 (germline): MNHEY, SMNVEV (reference sequence). This CDR3 is built from 17 residues. CDR3 sequence: CASSFRAGAPTYNEQFF. The CDR3, as DNA: TGTGCCAGCAGTTTTAGAGCGGGAGCCCCTACTTACAATGAGCAGTTCTTC.

V and J are TRBV3-1 and TRBJ2-2, with a tentative D call TRBD2 (5 bases). Germline V gene sequence: CDR1 LGHDT, CDR2 YNNKEL (reference sequence). Trimming removed 1 base from V and 3 bases from J, with 12 bases in between. This CDR3 is built from 16 residues. Here the CDR3 reads CASSQVAWRDTGELFF. The CDR3 DNA reads as TGTGCCAGCAGCCAAGTGGCCTGGCGGGACACCGGGGAGCTGTTTTTT.